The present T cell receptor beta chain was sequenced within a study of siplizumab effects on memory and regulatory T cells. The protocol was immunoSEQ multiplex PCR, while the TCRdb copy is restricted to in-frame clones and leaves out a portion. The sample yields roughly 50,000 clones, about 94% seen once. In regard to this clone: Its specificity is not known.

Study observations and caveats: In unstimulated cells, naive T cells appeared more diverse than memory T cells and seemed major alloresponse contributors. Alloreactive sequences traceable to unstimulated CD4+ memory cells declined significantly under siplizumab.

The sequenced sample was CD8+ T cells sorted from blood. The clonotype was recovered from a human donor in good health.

In nucleotides, the CDR3 is TGTGCCAGCAGTCCCCTTTATGCCCTCAATGAGCAGTTCTTC. Amino acid sequence: CASSPLYALNEQFF. The chain recombines TRBV27 with TRBJ2-1, with unresolved D. The germline V gene has CDR1 MNHEY and CDR2 SMNVEV (reference sequence). CDR3 length equals 14 residues. Trimming shortened V by 5 bases and J by 6 bases, and 14 bases separated the two germline ends.